The T cell receptor (beta chain) described here comes from a study of graft-versus-host responses after intestinal transplantation. As for the study in general: Each recipient received anti-thymocyte globulin induction, then tacrolimus and steroids for 3 to 4 years.

With regard to this clone: Its antigen is not identified.

Sequencing was performed with immunoSEQ multiplex PCR; in TCRdb, only in-frame clones are kept and a portion is missing. In the table there are about 86,000 clones, 88% of which are singletons. This CDR3 has 11 amino acids. Trimming cost V 8 bases and J 6 bases, with 9 bases left between them. Germline V gene data show CDR1 as MDHEN and CDR2 as SYDVKM. The sequencing used unstimulated CD4+ T cells sorted from spleen or lymph node cells, collected before transplant. This chain connects TRBV28 to TRBJ2-3; possibly TRBD2 for D (6 bases). This receptor was obtained from a human donor who was the organ donor for an intestinal transplant. The CDR3 DNA is TGTGCCAGCTGCGGGGCGGATACGCAGTATTTT. It specifies CASCGADTQYF.